The following is a T cell receptor beta chain sequence with its context. These data come from a study of T cells after yellow fever vaccination. CDR3 size: 15 residues. Trimming took 6 bases from V and 3 from J; bases not matched to a gene: 9. Per germline, CDR1 PRHDT and CDR2 FYEKMQ (reference sequence). TCRdb ran MiXCR on the 5' RACE reads and lists one entry per CDR3 protein. The sample lists more than 300,000 distinct CDR3 sequences, roughly 6.8% occurring once. This TCR was sampled from a young man who received the YFV17D yellow fever vaccine. Sequencing was performed on PBMCs, taken about 41 days after the first yellow fever vaccination. V is TRBV13 and J is TRBJ2-3; 7 nucleotides agree with TRBD2. The CDR3 sequence is CASRAERDDTDTQYF. CDR3 DNA sequence: TGTGCCAGCAGGGCCGAGCGGGACGATACAGATACGCAGTATTTT.